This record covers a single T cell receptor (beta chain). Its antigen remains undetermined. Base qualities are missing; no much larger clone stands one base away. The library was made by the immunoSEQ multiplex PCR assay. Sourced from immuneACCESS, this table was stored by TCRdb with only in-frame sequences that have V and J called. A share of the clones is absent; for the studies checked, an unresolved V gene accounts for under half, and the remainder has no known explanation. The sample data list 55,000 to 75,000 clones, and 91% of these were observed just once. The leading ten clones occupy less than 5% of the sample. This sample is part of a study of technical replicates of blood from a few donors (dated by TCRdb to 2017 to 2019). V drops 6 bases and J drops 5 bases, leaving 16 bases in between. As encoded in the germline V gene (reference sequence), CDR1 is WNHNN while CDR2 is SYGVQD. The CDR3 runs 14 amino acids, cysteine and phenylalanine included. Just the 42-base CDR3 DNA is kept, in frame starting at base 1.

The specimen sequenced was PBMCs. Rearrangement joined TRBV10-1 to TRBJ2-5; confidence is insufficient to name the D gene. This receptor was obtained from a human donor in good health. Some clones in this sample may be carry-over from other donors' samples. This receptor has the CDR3 CASRGKSCGETQYF. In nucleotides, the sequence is TGCGCCAGCAGGGGCAAAAGCTGTGGGGAGACCCAGTACTTC.